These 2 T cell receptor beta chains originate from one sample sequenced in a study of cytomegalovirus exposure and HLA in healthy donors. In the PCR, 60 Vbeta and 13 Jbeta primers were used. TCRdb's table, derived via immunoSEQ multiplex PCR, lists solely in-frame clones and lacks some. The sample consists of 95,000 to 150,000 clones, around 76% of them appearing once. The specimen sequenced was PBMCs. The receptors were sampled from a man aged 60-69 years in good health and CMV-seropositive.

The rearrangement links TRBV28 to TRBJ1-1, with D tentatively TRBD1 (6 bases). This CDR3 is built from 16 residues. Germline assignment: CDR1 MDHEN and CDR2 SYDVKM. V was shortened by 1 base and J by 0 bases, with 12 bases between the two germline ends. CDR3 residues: CASSLSYDRMNTEAFF. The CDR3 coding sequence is TGTGCCAGCAGTTTATCGTACGACAGGATGAACACTGAAGCTTTCTTT.

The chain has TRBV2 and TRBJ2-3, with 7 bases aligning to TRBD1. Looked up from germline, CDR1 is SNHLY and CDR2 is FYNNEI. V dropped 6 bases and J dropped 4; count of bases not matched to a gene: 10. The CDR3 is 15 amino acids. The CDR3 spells CASRQQGLGPDTQYF. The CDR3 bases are TGTGCCAGCAGACAACAGGGGCTGGGGCCAGATACGCAGTATTTT.